These 10 T cell receptor beta chains were sequenced from one sample in a study of T cells in Graves' hyperthyroidism and ophthalmopathy. Researchers took RNA transcripts and amplified the TCR beta CDR3 regions from them. The study used the HTBI primer set for a first-round RT-PCR of the TCR CDR3. One entry per CDR3 protein results from TCRdb running MiXCR on the multiplex PCR reads. Among 400,000 to 550,000 distinct CDR3 sequences listed, roughly 25% were seen once. Source material: blood. Every receptor here comes from a woman in her 30s with Graves' ophthalmopathy.

This clonotype has ten or more counts. The chain joins TRBV6-1 to TRBJ2-5, with D unresolved. The CDR3 totals 13 residues. Between the trimmed V and J ends, which lost 7 bases and 5 bases, there was a span of 14 bases. Germline assignment: CDR1 MNHNS and CDR2 SASEGT. CDR3 sequence reads: CASTSQSRETQYF. The CDR3 DNA follows: TGTGCCAGCACCTCACAGTCCCGGGAGACCCAGTACTTC.

The rearrangement uses TRBV12-3 or TRBV12-4 and TRBJ1-4; D ambiguous. CDR3 length: 14 amino acids. V was trimmed by 5 bases and J by 5 bases, leaving 12 bases between them. CDR3 loop: CASSLRDFNEKLFF. The CDR3 DNA follows: TGTGCCAGCAGTCTACGGGATTTCAATGAAAAACTGTTTTTT.

The sample holds many counts of this clonotype. The rearrangement links TRBV6-1 to TRBJ1-1, with D possibly being TRBD1 (6 bases). CDR1 is MNHNS and CDR2 is SASEGT in the germline V gene. V was pared by 6 bases and J by 7 bases, with 21 bases between. The CDR3 consists of 15 residues. The CDR3 nucleotides read TGTGCCAGCAGGCAAGCGGGTGGACAGCCTTTTGAAGCTTTCTTT. As protein: CASRQAGGQPFEAFF.

The table lists this clonotype with many counts. The chain carries TRBV5-1 and TRBJ1-2, with D possibly matching TRBD1 (6 bases). The V gene lost 4 bases and the J gene lost 8 bases, with 18 bases spanning the gap. The germline V gene encodes CDR1 SGHRS and CDR2 YFSETQ. The CDR3 extends over 14 amino acids. The DNA for the CDR3 is TGCGCCAGCAGCACCTCTGGGACAACGGAGGGCTACACCTTC. Translated: CASSTSGTTEGYTF.

This clonotype was detected ten times or more. This chain links TRBV7-8 with TRBJ1-1; D ambiguous. The CDR3 is 14 residues long. The germline CDR1 and CDR2 sequences are SGHVS and FQNEAQ. Trimming took 1 base from V and 6 from J, leaving 12 bases between them. CDR3 region: CASSLDDTRAEAFF. The DNA of the CDR3 is TGTGCCAGCAGCTTAGACGACACTCGCGCTGAAGCTTTCTTT. The entire variable domain, with the rest obtained from reference TRBV7-8 and TRBJ1-1, is as follows: GAGVSQSPRYKVAKRGQDVALRCDPISGHVSLFWYQQALGQGPEFLTYFQNEAQLDKSGLPSDRFFAERPEGSVSTLKIQRTQQEDSAVYLCASSLDDTRAEAFFGQGTRLTVV.

This clonotype was detected ten times or more. The J gene is TRBJ1-1, the V gene TRBV27; weak D call: TRBD1 (6 bases). Trimming removed 3 bases at V and 5 bases at J, with 10 bases between. CDR3 length: 13 amino acids. Germline CDR1 and CDR2: MNHEY and SMNVEV (reference sequence). For the CDR3, the DNA is TGTGCCAGCAGTTTTCCAGGGGAAACTGAAGCTTTCTTT. Translation: CASSFPGETEAFF.

The chain couples TRBV27 to TRBJ1-2; D unclear. CDR3 length equals 17 residues. Germline-derived CDR1 and CDR2 are MNHEY and SMNVEV (reference sequence). Trimming removed 3 bases from V and 4 bases from J, with 21 bases in between. The CDR3 sequence: CASSLMGDHLGFYGYTF. Written as DNA, the CDR3 is TGTGCCAGCAGTTTGATGGGCGACCACTTGGGCTTCTATGGCTACACCTTC.

The CDR3 DNA reads TGTGCCAGTAGTATAGGGCTTATGAACACTGAAGCTTTCTTT. Translated: CASSIGLMNTEAFF. The J gene is TRBJ1-1, the V gene TRBV19, with D unclear. Per germline, CDR1 LNHDA and CDR2 SQIVND (reference sequence). Deletions cut 1 base from V and 0 bases from J, with 6 bases between. The CDR3 is 14 residues long.

The J gene is TRBJ1-1, the V gene TRBV6-2 or TRBV6-3, with D uncertain. Germline assignment: CDR1 MNHEY and CDR2 SVGEGT. The CDR3 spans 12 residues. V lost 2 bases and J lost 7, with 8 bases in between. The CDR3 DNA reads as TGTGCCAGCAGTTACGAACGTGATGAAGCTTTCTTT. Translation: CASSYERDEAFF.

V is TRBV29-1 and J is TRBJ1-5, with D perhaps matching TRBD1 (5 bases). The germline gives CDR1 SQVTM, CDR2 ANQGSEA. V was trimmed by 4 bases and J by 6 bases, leaving 10 bases between them. This CDR3 spans 12 amino acids. The CDR3 protein is CSVGGSGQPQHF. Here the CDR3 DNA reads TGCAGCGTTGGGGGGAGCGGTCAGCCCCAGCATTTT.